This T cell receptor (beta chain) was profiled in a study of blood T cell repertoires in COVID-19. Study as a whole: From the United States, Italy and Spain came samples of acute and convalescent COVID-19. Sources were T cells, B-cell-depleted T cells, or PBMCs; the material itself was cDNA or gDNA.

The V end was cut by 1 base, the J end by 6 bases, with 10 bases between. CDR3 length: 14 amino acids. The germline gives CDR1 SGHNT, CDR2 YENEEA. The authors' processing: Amplification of reference gene primers was used by the study to estimate nucleated cell counts. Clones were read by immunoSEQ multiplex PCR, and TCRdb kept only the in-frame ones, dropping some. That table furnishes V, J and clone size, whereas the DNA furnished D and trimming. The table shows some 200,000 clones, with 86% occurring only once. The sample consisted of peripheral blood. The TCR sequence derives from a woman in her forties or fifties with acute or convalescent COVID-19. The chain uses TRBV11-3 and TRBJ2-1, with a tentative D call TRBD2 (6 bases). The CDR3 bases are TGTGCCAGCAGCTTAGGGAGGGTTGGCAATGAGCAGTTCTTC. This sequence encodes CASSLGRVGNEQFF.